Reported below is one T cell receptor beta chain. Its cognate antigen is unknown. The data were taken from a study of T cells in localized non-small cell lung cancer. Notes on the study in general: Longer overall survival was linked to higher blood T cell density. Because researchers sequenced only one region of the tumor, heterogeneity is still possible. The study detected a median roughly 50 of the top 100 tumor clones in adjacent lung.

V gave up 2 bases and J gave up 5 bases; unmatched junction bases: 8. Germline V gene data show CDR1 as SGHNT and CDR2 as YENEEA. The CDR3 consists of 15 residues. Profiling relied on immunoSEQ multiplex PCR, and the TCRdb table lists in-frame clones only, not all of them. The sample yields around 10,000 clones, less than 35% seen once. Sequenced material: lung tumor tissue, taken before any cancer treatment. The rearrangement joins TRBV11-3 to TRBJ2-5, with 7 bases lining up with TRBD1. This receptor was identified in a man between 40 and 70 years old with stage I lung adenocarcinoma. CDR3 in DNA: TGTGCCAGCAGCTTAATTTCAGGGGGAAGCGAGACCCAGTACTTC. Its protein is CASSLISGGSETQYF.